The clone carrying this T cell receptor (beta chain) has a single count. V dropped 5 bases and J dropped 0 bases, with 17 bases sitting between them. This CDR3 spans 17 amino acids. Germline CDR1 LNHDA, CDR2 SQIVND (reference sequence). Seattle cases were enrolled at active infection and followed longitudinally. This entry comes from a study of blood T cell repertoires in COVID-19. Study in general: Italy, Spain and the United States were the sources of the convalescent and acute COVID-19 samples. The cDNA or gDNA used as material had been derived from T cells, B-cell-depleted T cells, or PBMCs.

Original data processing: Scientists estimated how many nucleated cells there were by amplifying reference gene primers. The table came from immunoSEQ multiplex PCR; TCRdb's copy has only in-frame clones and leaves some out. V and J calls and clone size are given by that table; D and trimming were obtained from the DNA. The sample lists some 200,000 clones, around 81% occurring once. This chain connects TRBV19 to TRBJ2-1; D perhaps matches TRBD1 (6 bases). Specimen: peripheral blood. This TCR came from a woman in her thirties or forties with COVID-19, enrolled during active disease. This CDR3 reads CASSYAGTSNSYNEQFF. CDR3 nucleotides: TGTGCCAGTAGTTATGCCGGGACAAGCAACTCCTACAATGAGCAGTTCTTC.